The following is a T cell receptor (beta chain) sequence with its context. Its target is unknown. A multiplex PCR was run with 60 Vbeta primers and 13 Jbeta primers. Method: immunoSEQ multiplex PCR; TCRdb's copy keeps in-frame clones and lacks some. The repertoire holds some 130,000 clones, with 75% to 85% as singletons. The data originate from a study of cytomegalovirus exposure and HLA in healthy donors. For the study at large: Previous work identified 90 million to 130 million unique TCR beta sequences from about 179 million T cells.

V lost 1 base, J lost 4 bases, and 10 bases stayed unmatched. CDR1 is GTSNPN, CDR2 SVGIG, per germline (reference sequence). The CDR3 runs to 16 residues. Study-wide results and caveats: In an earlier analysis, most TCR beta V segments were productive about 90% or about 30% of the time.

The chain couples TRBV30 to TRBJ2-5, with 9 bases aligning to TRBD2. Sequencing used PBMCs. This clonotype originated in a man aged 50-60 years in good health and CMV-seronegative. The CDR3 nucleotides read TGTGCCTGGAGTGACAAGGGACTAGCAGACTCAGAGACCCAGTACTTC. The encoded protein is CAWSDKGLADSETQYF.